The source of this TCR beta chain is a study of T cells in lung cancer brain metastases (dated by TCRdb to between 2017 and 2018). Turning to the overall study: About 85% of the roughly 20 patients had a history of tobacco use, with a median of about 38 pack-years. Of the approximately 20 patients, eighteen received no interval therapy between resection of the primary and resection of the metastasis. Primary and metastatic specimens both had an average DNA integrity number of around 3.8, with no significant difference between the two sites. TCR beta CDR3 repertoires were compared between fully resected primary non-small cell lung cancers and paired brain metastases. The cohort included roughly 20 patients who provided 40 or so specimens, with each patient contributing one primary lung lesion and one brain metastasis. The median interval between acquisition of the primary specimen and acquisition of the brain metastasis specimen was approximately 350 days. The median age of the patients at first diagnosis was around 58 years, and the group included 9 males and approximately twelve females.

Each sample received roughly 2 to 4.92 ug of genomic DNA as input, and the DNA input was kept equal within each pair of samples. TCR beta libraries were constructed with the immunoSEQ hsTCRbeta Kit, with multiplexed V and J gene primers used across two PCR steps. Pooled libraries with positive and negative controls were sequenced on an Illumina MiSeq using a 100-cycle paired-end protocol. The authors' pipeline ran thus. The immunoSEQ vendor processed the raw data into normalized, annotated TCR beta repertoire reports. Richness was counted as unique clones by nucleotide sequence, and total richness was extrapolated with the iChao1 and Efron-Thisted estimators. To characterize and compare the paired lesions, the analysis used Pielou's evenness, Simpson's index, the proportional abundance of the top-ten clones, and the Morisita overlap index. TCRdb retrieved this table from immuneACCESS and kept in-frame rearrangements only. Not all clones are present; in checked studies, unresolved V genes account for under half, and no reason is known for the remainder. V and J calls and clone size follow that table, whereas D and trimming were derived from the DNA. This sample comprises roughly 4,500 clones, about 88% of them detected only once. The ten largest clones add up to 5% to 6% of the sample.

Patients had resection for either synchronous oligometastatic disease or delayed recurrence of a solitary brain metastasis. Patients with a history of multiple malignancies were excluded so that cancers other than NSCLC would not be included. Tumor areas were macrodissected from roughly 5 deparaffinized 10 um unstained sections under guidance from marked H&E slides. All specimens were formalin-fixed and paraffin-embedded (FFPE). The AllPrep DNA/RNA FFPE Kit was used for extraction of genomic DNA. The sample holds a few counts of this clone. The specificity of this receptor is unknown. The sample holds no much larger clone one base away, and base qualities are not on file. Study-wide conclusions, independent of this receptor: Compared with their paired primaries, brain metastases had significantly fewer unique productive clones (median approximately 1,500 versus 4,500). DNA fragmentation in FFPE samples may have prevented retrieval of the complete infiltrating T cell repertoire. Most clones were specific to a single lesion, and overlap between paired lesions was limited (mean Morisita index around 0.2). The ten most abundant clones accounted for a significantly larger fraction of the repertoire in brain metastases than in primaries, which suggests clonal expansion. It was not possible to control for the effects of preoperative corticosteroids on T cell infiltration in brain metastases.

V and J are trimmed by 10 bases and 4 bases, and the gene matches miss 11 bases of the junction. Reading the germline V gene gives CDR1 ENHRY and CDR2 SYGVKD. The CDR3 sequence holds 15 residues, the cysteine and phenylalanine included. Kept here is only the CDR3 DNA, which spans 45 bases and is read in frame from base 1. The TCR sequence derives from a woman between 50 and 59 years old with non-small cell lung cancer. Sequenced input: tumor tissue from the primary lung tumor. This specimen's cell subset or site label, per the study, means: primary lung cancer lesion. The sequence joins TRBV10-3 to TRBJ1-5, with 9 bases in between that match TRBD1. The CDR3 region reads CATQKDRGENQPQHF. The nucleotide sequence reads as follows: TGTGCCACCCAAAAGGACAGGGGTGAGAATCAGCCCCAGCATTTT.